This TCR beta chain was observed in a study of regulatory T cells in long-lasting Graves disease. iRepertoire HTBI primers and Arm-PCR of CDR3 regions built TCR beta libraries. TCRdb analysed the multiplex PCR reads with MiXCR anew, one entry per CDR3 protein. Of 400,000 to 500,000 distinct CDR3 sequences listed, more than 13% are singletons. Time point denoted: newly diagnosed GD, antithyroid drugs for less than 3 months. The TCR library was made from RNA that had been extracted from PBMCs in TRIzol. V was pared by 4 bases and J by 5 bases, with 23 bases of the junction left unmatched. This CDR3 has 21 residues. The germline CDR1 and CDR2 sequences are SGHTA and FQGNSA. In addition, the sample was reused for a study of T cells in Graves' hyperthyroidism and ophthalmopathy. This second study says: The TCR CDR3 was amplified in a first-round RT-PCR using the HTBI primer set. Using 13 V-J features, a model discriminated ophthalmopathy from stable hyperthyroidism.

This sequence originates from a woman in her twenties or thirties with Graves disease. Sequenced material: peripheral blood mononuclear cells (PBMCs), taken at new diagnosis, from a patient treated with antithyroid drugs. V and J are TRBV7-2 and TRBJ1-3; TRBD1 matches at 10 bases. CDR3 residues: CASSSPSGWDRGPVARNTIYF. The CDR3 region has the DNA TGTGCCAGCAGCTCCCCCTCCGGATGGGACAGGGGCCCGGTGGCCCGAAACACCATATATTTT.